This T cell receptor (beta chain) was found in a study of T-cell reconstitution after alpha-beta-depleted transplantation in children listed by TCRdb under 2016. Broadly, across the study: The study quantitatively tracked T-cell immune reconstitution after TCRalphabeta/CD19-depleted allogeneic hematopoietic cell transplantation in children using TCR repertoire profiling.

General conclusions and limits of the study: The high TCRbeta diversity at day 60 in some patients was ascribed to recipient T cells and intrathymic progenitors that had survived conditioning. Hyperexpanded clone frequencies declined over subsequent months; after one year, T-cell counts and TCRbeta diversity were mostly attributed to newly produced T cells. The apparently early alphabetaT-cell count recovery about two months after transplant was reportedly dependent on only several hundred rapidly expanded clones derived from non-depleted graft cells.

As for this clonotype: Its antigen is currently not known. No base-level quality is on record; no much larger clone is a single base apart.

Preparation of the library involved PCR. TCRdb shows the sequencer as Illumina HiSeq 2500. TCR libraries were prepared with molecular barcoding, using unique molecular identifiers to normalize TCRbeta repertoire quantification. In TCRdb, the public reads were trimmed at Q25 with fastp and aligned with MiXCR, with productive beta chains retained. Every entry covers one CDR3 protein and lists the most common genes and DNA from its rows. This sample lists about 440,000 distinct CDR3 sequences; approximately 42% were detected once. 25% to 30% of the sample rests with the top ten. Trimming removed 5 bases from V and 15 bases from J, leaving 17 bases between the germline ends. The germline V gene specifies SGHTA as CDR1 and FQGTGA as CDR2. Counted from cysteine to phenylalanine, this CDR3 has 12 amino acids. Of the read, only the CDR3 DNA is kept; its 36 bases are in frame from base 1. This specimen's treatment or condition label, interpreted: allogeneic hematopoietic cell transplantation with graft depleted of TCRalphabeta T cells and CD19 B cells. TCRalphabeta/CD19-depleted allogeneic hematopoietic cell grafts were given to the transplant recipients, all of whom were children.

This sequence uses TRBV7-3 and TRBJ2-1; TRBD1 is a weak D gene call, 5 bases matching. The source is a girl aged 2 to 9 with aplastic anemia, due to receive a stem cell transplant. The sample in question was PBMCs, obtained before TCRalphabeta/CD19-depleted stem cell transplant. This receptor carries the CDR3 CASSLDSQTLFF. The DNA sequence is given as TGTGCCAGCAGCCTTGACAGCCAGACACTGTTCTTC.